The 4 T cell receptor beta chains below all came from one sample that was sequenced in a study of OX40 agonist ivuxolimab in advanced cancers. TCRdb's copy holds only in-frame clones and misses some; the assay was immunoSEQ multiplex PCR. The sample gives 67,000 or so clones, roughly 90% of which show up once; around 1% is in the top ten. The sample was CD4+ or CD8+ T cells sorted from blood, taken in a trial of the OX40 agonist ivuxolimab. All receptors derive from an adult with an advanced solid tumor such as melanoma, head and neck, liver or kidney cancer.

V is TRBV19 and J is TRBJ2-5; 11 bases line up with TRBD1. Germline loops: CDR1 LNHDA, CDR2 SQIVND (reference sequence). Trimming at V came to 4 bases and at J to 5 bases, leaving 3 bases not matched to a gene. The CDR3 is 14 residues long. CDR3 nucleotides: TGTGCCAGTAGTACGGGACAGGGGGTCGAGACCCAGTACTTC. Its protein product is CASSTGQGVETQYF. The whole variable domain, filled in from reference TRBV19 and TRBJ2-5, reads DGGITQSPKYLFRKEGQNVTLSCEQNLNHDAMYWYRQDPGQGLRLIYYSQIVNDFQKGDIAEGYSVSREKKESFPLTVTSAQKNPTAFYLCASSTGQGVETQYFGPGTRLLVL.

J is TRBJ2-5 and V is TRBV19, with 11 bases fitting TRBD2. Trimming took 1 base from V and 4 from J; bases not matched to a gene: 8. The V gene's germline CDR1 is LNHDA and CDR2 SQIVND (reference sequence). The CDR3 sequence is 17 residues long. The chain's CDR3 is CASSIAYGLAGRETQYF. CDR3 nucleotide sequence: TGTGCCAGTAGTATAGCTTACGGACTAGCGGGCAGAGAGACCCAGTACTTC.

V is TRBV28 and J is TRBJ2-1; D is ambiguous. Trimming cost V 6 bases and J 7 bases, with 22 bases left between them. The CDR3 runs to 16 residues. In germline, CDR1 is MDHEN, CDR2 SYDVKM. CDR3 amino acids: CASSPAGVSAKNEQFF. Here the CDR3 DNA reads TGTGCCAGCAGCCCCGCTGGGGTGTCGGCAAAAAATGAGCAGTTCTTC.

The DNA for the CDR3 is TGTGCCAGCAGCGTAGTAGAGGTAGGGCGGCAGTACTTC. It codes for CASSVVEVGRQYF. This chain links TRBV9 with TRBJ2-7; D gene uncertain. The CDR3 length is 13 residues. Per the germline V gene, CDR1 is SGDLS and CDR2 is YYNGEE. The V and J ends lost 0 bases and 9 bases respectively, with 13 bases between them.